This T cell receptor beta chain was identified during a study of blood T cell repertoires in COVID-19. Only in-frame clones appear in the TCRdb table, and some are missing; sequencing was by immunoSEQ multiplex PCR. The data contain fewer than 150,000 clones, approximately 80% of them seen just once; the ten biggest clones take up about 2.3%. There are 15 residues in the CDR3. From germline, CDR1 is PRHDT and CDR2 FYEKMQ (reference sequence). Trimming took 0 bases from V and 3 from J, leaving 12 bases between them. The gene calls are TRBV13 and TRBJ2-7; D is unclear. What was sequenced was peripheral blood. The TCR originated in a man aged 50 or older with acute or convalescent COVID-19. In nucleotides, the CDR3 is TGTGCCAGCAGCTTAGGTGGGCTACCTCTCTACGAGCAGTACTTC. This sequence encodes CASSLGGLPLYEQYF.